Shown below are 26 T cell receptor beta chains from a single sample sequenced in a study of T-cell reconstitution after alpha-beta-depleted transplantation in children. For TCRbeta, the library was prepared with unique molecular identifiers. TCRdb independently ran MiXCR on the PCR reads; one entry per CDR3 protein. The sample records roughly 100,000 distinct CDR3 sequences, approximately 9.2% being singletons. The starting material was PBMCs from the stem cell graft donor, obtained from the stem cell graft. The receptors here all came from a human donor who donated a stem cell graft to a child with congenital amegakaryocytic thrombocytopenia.

This clonotype was found many times. The chain combines TRBV10-3 with TRBJ2-7; 8 bases match TRBD2. The germline gives CDR1 ENHRY, CDR2 SYGVKD. The CDR3 length is 13 residues. J gave up 6 bases and V 6 bases, and 7 bases lay outside the gene matches. As DNA, the CDR3 is TGTGCCATCAGGGAAGCGGGAGAGGGCGAGCAGTACTTC. Its protein product is CAIREAGEGEQYF.

This clonotype was picked up many times. The chain links TRBV20-1 to TRBJ1-5; TRBD1 aligns across 10 bases. The CDR3 is 12 amino acids. Trimming cost V 5 bases and J 5 bases; bases outside gene matches: 0. Germline V gene data show CDR1 as DFQATT and CDR2 as SNEGSKA (reference sequence). As DNA, the CDR3 is TGCAGTGCTGGGACAGGGGATCAGCCCCAGCATTTT. Residues: CSAGTGDQPQHF.

This clonotype was observed at least ten times. The chain has TRBV25-1 and TRBJ2-5, with no clear D. Germline V gives CDR1 MGHDK, CDR2 SYGVNS. The CDR3 has 15 amino acids. Trimming cost V 4 bases and J 0 bases, with 12 bases left between them. CDR3 coding DNA: TGTGCCAGCAGTGGCTTTTCACAGTACCAAGAGACCCAGTACTTC. Amino acids: CASSGFSQYQETQYF. The variable domain in full, with the rest retrieved from reference TRBV25-1 and TRBJ2-5, is EADIYQTPRYLVIGTGKKITLECSQTMGHDKMYWYQQDPGMELHLIHYSYGVNSTEKGDLSSESTVSRIRTEHFPLTLESARPSHTSQYLCASSGFSQYQETQYFGPGTRLLVL.

This clonotype was recorded at least ten times. The chain uses TRBV6-1 and TRBJ1-6, with 12 positions matching TRBD1. The V gene end was trimmed by 4 bases and the J gene end by 7 bases; junction bases not matched to a gene: 14. CDR3 length equals 19 residues. Germline CDR1 MNHNS, CDR2 SASEGT. CDR3 sequence reads: CASSAAGTGGNPQNSPLHF. The CDR3, as DNA: TGTGCCAGCAGTGCTGCCGGGACAGGGGGCAACCCCCAAAATTCACCCCTCCACTTT.

This clonotype appeared many times. The gene calls are TRBV12-3 or TRBV12-4 and TRBJ1-2, with 8 bases fitting TRBD1. This CDR3 is built from 14 residues. J was trimmed by 8 bases and V by 3 bases; bases with no gene match: 8. The CDR3 coding sequence is TGTGCCAGCAGTTTCCGACAGGGGATTAGCGGCTACACCTTC. Protein sequence: CASSFRQGISGYTF.

Many counts were recorded for this clonotype. The J gene is TRBJ1-2, the V gene TRBV28; 7 nucleotides agree with TRBD1. Unmatched junction bases numbered 8, after V lost 6 bases and J lost 4 bases. This CDR3 is built from 14 residues. Germline V gene data show CDR1 as MDHEN and CDR2 as SYDVKM. The CDR3 loop reads CASRGTVPSYGYTF. Written as DNA, the CDR3 is TGTGCCAGCAGGGGGACAGTTCCTTCCTATGGCTACACCTTC.

This clonotype was seen ten or more times. This chain links TRBV12-3 or TRBV12-4 with TRBJ2-7; D tentatively fits TRBD1 or TRBD2 (5 bases each). The CDR3 contains 15 residues. V lost 6 bases and J lost 3, with 18 bases in between. The CDR3 reads CASSSTGGTFYEQYF. The CDR3 bases are TGTGCCAGCAGCTCTACTGGGGGAACCTTCTACGAGCAGTACTTC.

In its sample, this clonotype was seen many times. The rearrangement uses TRBV12-3 or TRBV12-4 and TRBJ1-5, with a weak D call TRBD1 (6 bases). This CDR3 comprises 15 residues. V dropped 1 base and J dropped 7 bases, with 14 bases sitting between them. CDR3 loop: CASSLVQGGIQPQHF. CDR3 sequence (DNA): TGTGCCAGCAGTTTAGTACAGGGTGGAATACAGCCCCAGCATTTT.

This clonotype was detected a few times. The chain recombines TRBV6-1 with TRBJ1-3; tentatively, D is TRBD1 (5 bases). Trimming removed 5 bases from V and 0 bases from J, with 14 bases in between. The CDR3 sequence is 16 residues long. The germline V gene encodes CDR1 MNHNS and CDR2 SASEGT. The CDR3 is CASSPLRGDSGNTIYF. The CDR3 DNA is TGTGCCAGCAGTCCACTTAGAGGGGACTCTGGAAACACCATATATTTT.

This clonotype has ten or more counts. The rearrangement links TRBV5-1 to TRBJ1-2; D call uncertain. Between the trimmed V and J ends, which lost 7 bases and 4 bases, there was a span of 17 bases. This CDR3 comprises 14 residues. The germline CDR1 and CDR2 sequences are SGHRS and YFSETQ. CDR3 sequence: CASGPEGGSYGYTF. CDR3 DNA: TGCGCCAGCGGCCCAGAAGGAGGGAGCTATGGCTACACCTTC. Filled out from reference TRBV5-1 and TRBJ1-2, the complete variable domain reads KAGVTQTPRYLIKTRGQQVTLSCSPISGHRSVSWYQQTPGQGLQFLFEYFSETQRNKGNFPGRFSGRQFSNSRSEMNVSTLELGDSALYLCASGPEGGSYGYTFGSGTRLTVV.

At least ten counts were recorded for this clonotype. V is TRBV7-2 and J is TRBJ2-2, with D uncertain. Per germline, CDR1 SGHTA and CDR2 FQGNSA. This CDR3 contains 14 residues. Trimming stripped 1 base from V and 0 bases from J, with 3 bases between. The CDR3 protein is CASSLDPNTGELFF. The CDR3 coding sequence is TGTGCCAGCAGCTTAGACCCGAACACCGGGGAGCTGTTTTTT.

This clonotype appeared many times. The chain joins TRBV20-1 to TRBJ2-7, with 9 positions matching TRBD2. V was clipped by 5 bases and J by 6 bases; unmatched bases: 8. The CDR3 spans 13 residues. From germline, CDR1 is DFQATT and CDR2 SNEGSKA (reference sequence). Written as DNA, the CDR3 is TGCAGTGCTGACACGGGACTAGCCTCCGAGCAGTACTTC. It translates to CSADTGLASEQYF.

This clonotype has at least ten counts. J is TRBJ2-3 and V is TRBV7-2; D uncertain. The CDR3 sequence is 11 residues long. CDR1 is SGHTA, CDR2 FQGNSA, per germline. V dropped 5 bases and J dropped 2 bases, with 2 bases sitting between them. DNA of the CDR3: TGTGCCAGCAGCACCACAGATACGCAGTATTTT. It specifies CASSTTDTQYF.

Note on this clonotype: At one of its ends the junction is not consistent with the germline gene, which may arise from a read error. The chain recombines TRBV12-3 or TRBV12-4 with TRBJ2-5; D not certain. The CDR3 is 14 residues long. CDR3 in amino acids: CAGSWQVPPETQYF. The CDR3 DNA reads as TGTGCCGGCAGTTGGCAGGTACCTCCGGAGACCCAGTACTTC.

This clonotype was seen at least ten times. The chain combines TRBV6-2 or TRBV6-3 with TRBJ2-1; unclear D gene. The CDR3 totals 16 residues. CDR1 and CDR2 from the germline V gene are MNHEY and SVGEGT. Deletions cut 6 bases from V and 0 bases from J, with 15 bases between. CDR3 bases: TGTGCCAGCAGCTCCCCGGCGGATAGCTCCTACAATGAGCAGTTCTTC. It is translated as CASSSPADSSYNEQFF.

This clonotype was found many times. The V and J genes are TRBV29-1 and TRBJ2-1; no reliable D call. The ends were cut back, 7 bases at V and 14 bases at J, with 18 bases in the middle. This CDR3 spans 11 amino acids. In germline, CDR1 is SQVTM, CDR2 ANQGSEA. CDR3 in DNA: TGCAGCGCTCTCGACTGGCTCTCGGAGTTCTTC. Encoded protein: CSALDWLSEFF.

Many counts were recorded for this clonotype. The chain employs TRBV18 and TRBJ2-7; D is possibly TRBD1 (5 bases). Trimming took off 6 bases at V and 3 bases at J, with 12 bases between the two ends. Germline lookup yields CDR1 KGHSH and CDR2 LQKENI. The CDR3 has 13 residues. The CDR3 DNA follows: TGTGCCAGCTCGCCCGCTCAGGGCTACGAGCAGTACTTC. Residues: CASSPAQGYEQYF.

Ten or more counts support this clonotype. The chain employs TRBV12-3 or TRBV12-4 and TRBJ2-1; D possibly matches TRBD1 or TRBD2 (5 bases each). Trimming removed 6 bases at V and 5 bases at J, with 14 bases between. This CDR3 has 14 amino acids. CDR3 sequence: CASSPGRYNNEQFF. The CDR3 bases are TGTGCCAGCAGCCCGGGACGATATAACAATGAGCAGTTCTTC.

On this clonotype itself: The junction departs from germline at one end; a sequencing error may be responsible. This chain joins TRBV25-1 and TRBJ1-1; maybe TRBD1 (6 bases). Looked up from germline, CDR1 is MGHDK and CDR2 is SYGVNS. The CDR3 extends over 15 amino acids. Here the CDR3 DNA reads TGTGCCAGCACCCCACGGCGCAGGGGTCACACTGAAGCTTTCTTC. It codes for CASTPRRRGHTEAFF.

This clonotype was counted many times. The genes are TRBV19 and TRBJ1-6, with 12 nucleotides matching TRBD1. Looked up from germline, CDR1 is LNHDA and CDR2 is SQIVND (reference sequence). Losses at the gene ends were 6 bases for V and 4 bases for J; bases not matched to a gene: 4. This CDR3 has 16 amino acids. The CDR3 sequence: CASRPGQGAYNSPLHF. CDR3 sequence (DNA): TGTGCCAGTAGACCGGGACAGGGGGCGTATAATTCACCCCTCCACTTT.

This clonotype has ten or more counts. The chain uses TRBV9 and TRBJ2-2; D remains unclear. V was clipped by 4 bases and J by 3 bases, with 13 bases between them. Germline V gene sequence: CDR1 SGDLS, CDR2 YYNGEE. This CDR3 comprises 15 residues. The CDR3, as DNA: TGTGCCAGCAGCCCCCGTGACATCTACACCGGGGAGCTGTTTTTT. Translating gives CASSPRDIYTGELFF.

This clonotype was detected ten times or more. CDR3 DNA: TGCGCCAGCAGCCAAGCTGGGGGGGTGAACACTGAAGCTTTCTTT. It encodes CASSQAGGVNTEAFF. The chain joins TRBV4-1 to TRBJ1-1, with D possibly being TRBD1 (5 bases). This CDR3 has 15 amino acids. Germline-derived CDR1 and CDR2 are MGHRA and YSYEKL. Trimming shortened V by 1 base and J by 0 bases, and 9 bases separated the two germline ends.

This clonotype has a count of ten or more. The chain joins TRBV6-1 to TRBJ1-1, with a possible D match to TRBD1 (5 bases). Germline V lookup: CDR1 MNHNS, CDR2 SASEGT. The CDR3 runs to 14 residues. The V end was cut by 3 bases, the J end by 0 bases, with 8 bases between. CDR3 amino acids: CASSDRGMNTEAFF. CDR3 DNA sequence: TGTGCCAGCAGTGACCGGGGCATGAACACTGAAGCTTTCTTT.

Details on this clonotype: A junction boundary mismatches the germline segment, possibly from a read error. The chain combines TRBV5-1 with TRBJ1-2; TRBD1 might be the D (6 bases). This CDR3 is built from 15 residues. Germline V CDR1 and CDR2: SGHRS, YFSETQ. CDR3 nucleotides: TGCGCCAGCAGCTTGGGGACAGACCCTAACTATGGCGACACCTTC. As protein: CASSLGTDPNYGDTF. The full variable domain, with the rest looked up from reference TRBV5-1 and TRBJ1-2, is KAGVTQTPRYLIKTRGQQVTLSCSPISGHRSVSWYQQTPGQGLQFLFEYFSETQRNKGNFPGRFSGRQFSNSRSEMNVSTLELGDSALYLCASSLGTDPNYGDTFGSGTRLTVV.

This clonotype has ten or more counts. The CDR3 coding sequence is TGTGCCAGCAGCCGGGTGTGGAAGCCCCAGTACTTC. The encoded protein is CASSRVWKPQYF. The chain has TRBV12-3 or TRBV12-4 and TRBJ2-4; no firm D call. The CDR3 spans 12 residues. The V end lost 6 bases, the J end lost 13 bases, and 16 bases lay between the germline ends.

This clonotype was counted a few times. CDR3 in DNA: TGCGCCAGCAGCTCCCCCGGGCTAGAAGGCTACACCTTC. Amino acids: CASSSPGLEGYTF. The chain combines TRBV5-1 with TRBJ1-2; no clear D gene. CDR3 length: 13 amino acids. The ends were cut back, 3 bases at V and 8 bases at J, with 14 bases in the middle. Germline CDR1 is SGHRS and CDR2 is YFSETQ.